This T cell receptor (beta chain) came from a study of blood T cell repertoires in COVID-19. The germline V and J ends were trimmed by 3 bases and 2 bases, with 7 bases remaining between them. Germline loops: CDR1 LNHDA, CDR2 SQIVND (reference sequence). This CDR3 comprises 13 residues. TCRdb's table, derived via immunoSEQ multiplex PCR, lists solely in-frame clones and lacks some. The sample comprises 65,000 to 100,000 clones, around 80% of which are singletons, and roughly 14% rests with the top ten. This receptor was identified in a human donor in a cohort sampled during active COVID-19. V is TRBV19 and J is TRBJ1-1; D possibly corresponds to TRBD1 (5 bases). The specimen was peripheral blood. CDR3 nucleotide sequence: TGTGCCAGTAGTATGGGACTAAACACTGAAGCTTTCTTT. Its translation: CASSMGLNTEAFF. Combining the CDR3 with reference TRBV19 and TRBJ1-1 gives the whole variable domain DGGITQSPKYLFRKEGQNVTLSCEQNLNHDAMYWYRQDPGQGLRLIYYSQIVNDFQKGDIAEGYSVSREKKESFPLTVTSAQKNPTAFYLCASSMGLNTEAFFGQGTRLTVV.